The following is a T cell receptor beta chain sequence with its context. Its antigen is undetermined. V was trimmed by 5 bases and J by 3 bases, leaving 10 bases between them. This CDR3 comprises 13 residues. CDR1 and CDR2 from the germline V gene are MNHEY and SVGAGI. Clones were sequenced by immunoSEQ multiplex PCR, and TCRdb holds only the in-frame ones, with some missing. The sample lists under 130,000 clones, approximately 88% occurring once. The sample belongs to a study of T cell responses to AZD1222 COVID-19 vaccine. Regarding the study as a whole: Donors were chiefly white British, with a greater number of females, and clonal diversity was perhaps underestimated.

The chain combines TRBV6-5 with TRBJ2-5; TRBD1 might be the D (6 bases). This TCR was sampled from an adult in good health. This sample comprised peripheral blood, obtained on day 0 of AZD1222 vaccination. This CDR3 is CASSRTVEETQYF. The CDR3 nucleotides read TGTGCCAGCAGTCGGACAGTAGAAGAGACCCAGTACTTC.